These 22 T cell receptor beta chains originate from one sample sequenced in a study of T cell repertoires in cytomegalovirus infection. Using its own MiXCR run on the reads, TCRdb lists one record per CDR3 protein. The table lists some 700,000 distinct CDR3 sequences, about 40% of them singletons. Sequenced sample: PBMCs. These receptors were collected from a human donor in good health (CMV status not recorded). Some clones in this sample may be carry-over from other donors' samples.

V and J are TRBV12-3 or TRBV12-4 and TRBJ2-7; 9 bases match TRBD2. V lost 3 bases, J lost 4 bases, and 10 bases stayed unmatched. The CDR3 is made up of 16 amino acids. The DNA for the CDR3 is TGTGCCAGCAGTTTGACGCCCCCGGGACTAGCTTACGAGCAGTACTTC. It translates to CASSLTPPGLAYEQYF.

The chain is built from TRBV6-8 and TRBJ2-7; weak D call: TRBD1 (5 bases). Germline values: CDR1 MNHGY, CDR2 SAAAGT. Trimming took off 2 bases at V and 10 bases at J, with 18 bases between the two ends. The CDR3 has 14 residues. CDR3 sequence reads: CASSYLGREGDQYF. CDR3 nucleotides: TGTGCCAGCAGTTACCTGGGCAGGGAAGGCGATCAGTACTTC.

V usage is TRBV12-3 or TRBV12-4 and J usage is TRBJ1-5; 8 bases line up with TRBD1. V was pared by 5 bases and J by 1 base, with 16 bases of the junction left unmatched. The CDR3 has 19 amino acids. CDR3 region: CASSRPGTGYADSNQPQHF. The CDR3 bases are TGTGCCAGCAGTCGTCCCGGGACAGGCTACGCGGACAGCAATCAGCCCCAGCATTTT.

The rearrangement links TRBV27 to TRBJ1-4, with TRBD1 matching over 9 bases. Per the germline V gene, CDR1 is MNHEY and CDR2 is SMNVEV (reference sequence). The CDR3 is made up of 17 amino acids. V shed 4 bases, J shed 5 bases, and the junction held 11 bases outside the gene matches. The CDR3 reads CASSSGTGWRSNEKLFF. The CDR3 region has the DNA TGTGCCAGCAGTTCCGGGACAGGGTGGCGCTCGAATGAAAAACTGTTTTTT.

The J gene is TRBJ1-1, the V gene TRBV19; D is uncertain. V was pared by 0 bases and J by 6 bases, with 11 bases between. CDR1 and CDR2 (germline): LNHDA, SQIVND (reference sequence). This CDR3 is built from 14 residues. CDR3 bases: TGTGCCAGTAGTATAGATCGGCTCGGGCCTGAAGCTTTCTTT. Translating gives CASSIDRLGPEAFF.

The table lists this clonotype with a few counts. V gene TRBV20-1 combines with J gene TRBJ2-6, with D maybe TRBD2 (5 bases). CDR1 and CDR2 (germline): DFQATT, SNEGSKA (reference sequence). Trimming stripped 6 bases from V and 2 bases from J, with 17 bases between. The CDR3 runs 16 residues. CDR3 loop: CSAADGVLAGANVLTF. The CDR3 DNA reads TGCAGTGCAGCCGACGGGGTTTTGGCTGGGGCCAACGTCCTGACTTTC.

The CDR3 DNA reads TGTGCCAGCAGCTTAGGGTCGGGGGGAACCTTGGAGCTGTTTTTT. The encoded protein is CASSLGSGGTLELFF. The V call is TRBV7-6, the J call TRBJ2-2; 7 positions agree with TRBD2. This CDR3 comprises 15 residues. Germline V CDR1 and CDR2: SGHVS, FNYEAQ. V lost 1 base to trimming and J lost 10 bases; unmatched junction nucleotides: 9.

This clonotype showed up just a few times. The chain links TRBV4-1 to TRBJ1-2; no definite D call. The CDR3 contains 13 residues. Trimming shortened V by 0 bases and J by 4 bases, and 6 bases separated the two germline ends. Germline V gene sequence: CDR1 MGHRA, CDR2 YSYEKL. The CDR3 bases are TGCGCCAGCAGCCAAGAGAACGGCTATGGCTACACCTTC. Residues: CASSQENGYGYTF.

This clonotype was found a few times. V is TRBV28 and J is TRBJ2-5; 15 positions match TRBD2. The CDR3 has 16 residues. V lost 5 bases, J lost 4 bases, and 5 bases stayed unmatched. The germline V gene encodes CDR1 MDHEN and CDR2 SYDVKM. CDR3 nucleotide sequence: TGTGCCAGCAGTCCCGGACTAGCGGGAGGGACAGAGACCCAGTACTTC. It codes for CASSPGLAGGTETQYF.

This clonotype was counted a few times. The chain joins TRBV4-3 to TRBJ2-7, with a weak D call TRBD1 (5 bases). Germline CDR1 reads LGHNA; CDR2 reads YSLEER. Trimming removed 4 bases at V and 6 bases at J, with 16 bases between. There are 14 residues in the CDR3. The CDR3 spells CASSPNRLILEQYF. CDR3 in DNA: TGCGCCAGCAGCCCAAACAGGCTTATCCTCGAGCAGTACTTC.

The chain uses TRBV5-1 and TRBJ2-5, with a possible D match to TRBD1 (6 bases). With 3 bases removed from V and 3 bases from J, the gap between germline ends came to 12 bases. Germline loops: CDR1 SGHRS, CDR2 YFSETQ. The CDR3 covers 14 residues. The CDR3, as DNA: TGCGCCAGCAGCTCCGGACAGACCAAAGAGACCCAGTACTTC. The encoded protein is CASSSGQTKETQYF. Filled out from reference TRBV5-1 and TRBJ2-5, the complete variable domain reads KAGVTQTPRYLIKTRGQQVTLSCSPISGHRSVSWYQQTPGQGLQFLFEYFSETQRNKGNFPGRFSGRQFSNSRSEMNVSTLELGDSALYLCASSSGQTKETQYFGPGTRLLVL.

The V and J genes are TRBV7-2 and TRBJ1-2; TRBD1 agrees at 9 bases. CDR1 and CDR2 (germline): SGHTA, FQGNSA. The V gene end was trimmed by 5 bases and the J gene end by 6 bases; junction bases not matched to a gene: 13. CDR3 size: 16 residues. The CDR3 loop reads CASSQPGQGGDDGYTF. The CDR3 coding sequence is TGTGCCAGCAGCCAACCGGGACAGGGAGGAGATGATGGCTACACCTTC.

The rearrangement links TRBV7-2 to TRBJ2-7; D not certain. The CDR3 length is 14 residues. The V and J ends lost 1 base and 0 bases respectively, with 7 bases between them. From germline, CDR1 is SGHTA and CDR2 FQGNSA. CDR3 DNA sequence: TGTGCCAGCAGCTTAGGGCACGTCTCCTACGAGCAGTACTTC. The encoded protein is CASSLGHVSYEQYF. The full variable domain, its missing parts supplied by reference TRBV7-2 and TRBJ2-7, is GAGVSQSPSNKVTEKGKDVELRCDPISGHTALYWYRQSLGQGLEFLIYFQGNSAPDKSGLPSDRFSAERTGGSVSTLTIQRTQQEDSAVYLCASSLGHVSYEQYFGPGTRLTVT.

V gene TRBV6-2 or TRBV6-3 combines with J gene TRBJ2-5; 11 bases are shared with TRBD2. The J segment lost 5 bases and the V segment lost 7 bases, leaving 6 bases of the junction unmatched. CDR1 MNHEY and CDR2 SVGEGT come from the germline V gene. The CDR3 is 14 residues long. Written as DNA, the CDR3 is TGTGCCAGCACCTCACTAGCGGGAGAGGAGACCCAGTACTTC. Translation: CASTSLAGEETQYF.

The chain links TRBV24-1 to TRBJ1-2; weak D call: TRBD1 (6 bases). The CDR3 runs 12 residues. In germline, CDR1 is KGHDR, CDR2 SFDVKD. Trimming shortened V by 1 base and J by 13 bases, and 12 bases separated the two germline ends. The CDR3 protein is CATSDFRQVFTF. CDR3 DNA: TGTGCCACCAGTGATTTCAGACAGGTCTTCACCTTC.

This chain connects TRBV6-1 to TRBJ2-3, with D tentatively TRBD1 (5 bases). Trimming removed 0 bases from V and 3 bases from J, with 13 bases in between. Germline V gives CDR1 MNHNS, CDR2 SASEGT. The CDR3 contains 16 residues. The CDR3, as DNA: TGTGCCAGCAGTGAAGCAACACGCAGGGTAACAGATACGCAGTATTTT. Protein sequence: CASSEATRRVTDTQYF.

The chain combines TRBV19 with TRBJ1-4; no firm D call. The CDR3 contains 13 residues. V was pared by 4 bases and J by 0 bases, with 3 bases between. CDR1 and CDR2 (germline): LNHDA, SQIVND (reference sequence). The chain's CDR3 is CASSTTTNEKLFF. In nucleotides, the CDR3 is TGTGCCAGTAGTACTACAACTAATGAAAAACTGTTTTTT. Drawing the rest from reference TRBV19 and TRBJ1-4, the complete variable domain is DGGITQSPKYLFRKEGQNVTLSCEQNLNHDAMYWYRQDPGQGLRLIYYSQIVNDFQKGDIAEGYSVSREKKESFPLTVTSAQKNPTAFYLCASSTTTNEKLFFGSGTQLSVL.

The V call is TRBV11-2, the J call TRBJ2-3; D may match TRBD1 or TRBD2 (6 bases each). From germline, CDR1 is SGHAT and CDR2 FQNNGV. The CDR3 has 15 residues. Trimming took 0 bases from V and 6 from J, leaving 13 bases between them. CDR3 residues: CASSLDTGAGDTQYF. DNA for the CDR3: TGTGCCAGCAGCTTAGATACGGGGGCGGGGGATACGCAGTATTTT.

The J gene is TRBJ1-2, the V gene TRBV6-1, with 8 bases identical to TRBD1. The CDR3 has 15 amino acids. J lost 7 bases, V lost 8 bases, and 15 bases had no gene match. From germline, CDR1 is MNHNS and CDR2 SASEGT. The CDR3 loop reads CASGQGAAPSRGYTF. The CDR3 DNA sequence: TGTGCCAGCGGGCAGGGGGCAGCTCCTTCGCGTGGCTACACCTTC.

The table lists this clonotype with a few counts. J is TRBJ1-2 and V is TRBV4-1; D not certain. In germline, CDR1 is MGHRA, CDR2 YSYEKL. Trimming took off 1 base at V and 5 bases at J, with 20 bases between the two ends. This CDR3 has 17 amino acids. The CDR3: CASSQGTSDGIGYGYTF. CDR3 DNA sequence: TGCGCCAGCAGCCAAGGAACGTCCGACGGTATTGGGTATGGCTACACCTTC.

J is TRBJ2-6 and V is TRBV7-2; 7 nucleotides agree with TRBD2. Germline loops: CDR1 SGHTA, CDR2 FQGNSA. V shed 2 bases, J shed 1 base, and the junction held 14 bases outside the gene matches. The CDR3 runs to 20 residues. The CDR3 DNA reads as TGTGCCAGCAGCTTAAGTTTTCCGACGGGAGGAGGATCTGGGGCCAACGTCCTGACTTTC. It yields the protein CASSLSFPTGGGSGANVLTF.

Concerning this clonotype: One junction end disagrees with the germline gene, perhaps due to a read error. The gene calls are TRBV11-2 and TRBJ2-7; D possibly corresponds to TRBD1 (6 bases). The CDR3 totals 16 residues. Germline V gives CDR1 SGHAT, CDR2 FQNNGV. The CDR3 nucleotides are TGTGCCAGCAGCGCTCGACAGGTAGCAAACTCCTACGAGCCGTACTTC. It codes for CASSARQVANSYEPYF.